This TCR beta chain was recovered during a study of OX40 agonist ivuxolimab in advanced cancers. Study context: The diagnoses of dose-escalation patients were hepatocellular carcinoma, melanoma, renal cell or head and neck cancer. Treatment received earlier with anti-PD-1, anti-PD-L1 or anti-CTLA-4 agents was allowed, and around 36% had some. Findings and caveats of the study: Expansion of clones was among the lowest in partial responders at 0.1-3.0 mg/kg. Nonresponders included some who also had low normalized T-cell clonal expansion.

Germline trimming cut 9 bases from V and 8 bases from J; bases unmatched to any gene: 10. The germline V gene encodes CDR1 SNHLY and CDR2 FYNNEI. This CDR3 has 13 residues. Note on this clone: Its antigen is unidentified.

The protocol was immunoSEQ multiplex PCR, while the TCRdb copy is restricted to in-frame clones and leaves out a portion. The sample holds about 92,000 clones, about 91% seen once. This chain uses TRBV2 with TRBJ1-5, with 7 bases lining up with TRBD1. The sequence came from an adult with an advanced solid tumor such as melanoma, head and neck, liver or kidney cancer. The sample in question was CD4+ or CD8+ T cells sorted from blood, obtained in a trial of the OX40 agonist ivuxolimab. CDR3 sequence reads: CASTGTDLKPQHF. CDR3 nucleotides: TGTGCCAGTACCGGGACAGACCTAAAGCCCCAGCATTTT.